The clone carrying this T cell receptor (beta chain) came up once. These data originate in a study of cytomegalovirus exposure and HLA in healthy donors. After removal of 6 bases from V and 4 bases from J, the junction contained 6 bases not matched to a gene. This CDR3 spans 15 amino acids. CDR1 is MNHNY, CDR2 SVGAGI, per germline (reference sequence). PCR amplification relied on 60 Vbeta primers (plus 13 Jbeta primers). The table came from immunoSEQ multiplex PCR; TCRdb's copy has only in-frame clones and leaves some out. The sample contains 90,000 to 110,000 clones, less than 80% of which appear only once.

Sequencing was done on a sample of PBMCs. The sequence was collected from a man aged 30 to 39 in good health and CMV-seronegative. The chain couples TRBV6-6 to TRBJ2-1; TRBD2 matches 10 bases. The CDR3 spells CASRPGTSVYNEQFF. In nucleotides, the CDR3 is TGTGCCAGCAGACCCGGGACTAGCGTTTACAATGAGCAGTTCTTC.